Detailed here is one T cell receptor beta chain. The sample belongs to a study of T cell changes during pregnancy in multiple sclerosis. Clones were sequenced by immunoSEQ multiplex PCR, and TCRdb holds only the in-frame ones, with some missing. Among about 85,000 clones listed, roughly nine tenths were seen once. V shed 3 bases and J 8 bases; nucleotides not matched to a gene: 9. The CDR3 is 15 residues long. CDR1 and CDR2 from the germline V gene are SGHNT and YENEEA. The V gene is TRBV11-3, the J gene TRBJ2-1; 8 nucleotides line up with TRBD2. This receptor was taken from a female donor with multiple sclerosis, enrolled in a pregnancy study. The input for sequencing was peripheral blood, taken in the first trimester of pregnancy. Here the CDR3 reads CASSLGNGGAHEQFF. CDR3 nucleotide sequence: TGTGCCAGCAGCTTGGGGAACGGGGGGGCCCATGAGCAGTTCTTC.